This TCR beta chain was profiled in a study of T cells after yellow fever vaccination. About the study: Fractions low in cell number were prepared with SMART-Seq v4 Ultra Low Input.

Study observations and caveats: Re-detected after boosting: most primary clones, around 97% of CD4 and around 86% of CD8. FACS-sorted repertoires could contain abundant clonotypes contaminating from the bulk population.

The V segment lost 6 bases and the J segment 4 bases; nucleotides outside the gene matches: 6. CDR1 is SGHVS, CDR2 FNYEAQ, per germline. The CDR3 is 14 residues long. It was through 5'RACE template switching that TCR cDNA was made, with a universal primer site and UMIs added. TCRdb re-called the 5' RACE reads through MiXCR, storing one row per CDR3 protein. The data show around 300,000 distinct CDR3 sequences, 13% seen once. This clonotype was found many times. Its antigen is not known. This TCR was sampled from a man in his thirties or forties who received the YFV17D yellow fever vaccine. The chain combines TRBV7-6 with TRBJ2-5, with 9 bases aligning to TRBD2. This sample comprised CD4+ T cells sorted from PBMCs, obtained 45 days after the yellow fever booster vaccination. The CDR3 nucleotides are TGTGCCAGCAGGCCTCTAGCGGGACCAGAGACCCAGTACTTC. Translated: CASRPLAGPETQYF.